This entry is about one T cell receptor beta chain. Profiling relied on immunoSEQ multiplex PCR, and the TCRdb table lists in-frame clones only, not all of them. The profile shows 65,000 to 85,000 clones, 95% to 98% of them singletons. This sample is part of a study of technical replicates of blood from a few donors. The V end was cut by 2 bases, the J end by 1 base, with 8 bases between. The V gene's germline CDR1 is MNHEY and CDR2 SVGAGI. This CDR3 region has 14 residues. The gene calls are TRBV6-5 and TRBJ2-5; D may be TRBD1 (5 bases). Sequencing was performed on T cells isolated from PBMCs. The sequence was obtained from a human donor in good health. CDR3 protein: CASSYITGQETQYF. CDR3 in DNA: TGTGCCAGCAGTTACATCACAGGCCAAGAGACCCAGTACTTC.